This T cell receptor beta chain originates from a study of blood T cell repertoires in COVID-19. The assay was immunoSEQ multiplex PCR, and TCRdb's table has in-frame clones only and misses some. The table shows approximately 110,000 clones, with 75% to 90% occurring only once. The length of the CDR3 is 15 residues. Germline assignment: CDR1 SGHNT and CDR2 YYREEE (reference sequence). V shed 4 bases and J shed 2 bases, with 15 bases lying between them. The TCR sequence derives from a woman aged 45-60 years with acute or convalescent COVID-19. The sequencing input was peripheral blood. The chain couples TRBV5-4 to TRBJ1-2, with a weak D call TRBD1 (5 bases). CDR3 nucleotide sequence: TGTGCCAGCAGCATGCGGGGGGGACTCAACTATGGCTACACCTTC. Its translation is CASSMRGGLNYGYTF.